The 16 T cell receptor beta chains below all came from one sample that was sequenced in a study of cytomegalovirus exposure and HLA in healthy donors. 13 Jbeta primers and 60 Vbeta primers were used for the PCR. Some clones are missing from TCRdb's copy, which holds only in-frame ones; the method was immunoSEQ multiplex PCR. The data contain about 60,000 clones, 70% of them singletons. The specimen sequenced was PBMCs. All receptors derive from a woman in her sixties or seventies in good health and CMV-seropositive.

The J gene is TRBJ1-6, the V gene TRBV6-5, with 9 bases lining up with TRBD1. This CDR3 has 15 amino acids. Germline V gene data show CDR1 as MNHEY and CDR2 as SVGAGI. Trimming cost V 6 bases and J 9 bases; bases outside gene matches: 9. The CDR3 region is CASRSGTGPSSPLHF. CDR3 DNA sequence: TGTGCCAGCAGGTCCGGGACAGGGCCCTCTTCACCCCTCCACTTT.

The rearrangement joins TRBV7-2 to TRBJ2-7, with 16 positions matching TRBD2. In germline, CDR1 is SGHTA, CDR2 FQGNSA. The junction had 5 bases not matched to a gene; V was cut back by 5 bases and J by 4 bases. The CDR3 consists of 16 residues. CDR3 region: CASSVGLAGGWYEQYF. The CDR3 nucleotides read TGTGCCAGCAGCGTGGGACTAGCGGGGGGGTGGTACGAGCAGTACTTC.

This chain uses TRBV27 with TRBJ2-1; TRBD2 matches 8 bases. Germline loops: CDR1 MNHEY, CDR2 SMNVEV (reference sequence). V lost 0 bases to trimming and J lost 7 bases; unmatched junction nucleotides: 11. This CDR3 is 17 amino acids long. CDR3 in DNA: TGTGCCAGCAGTTTATCCCCCCGGCGGGGGGAACAAAATGAGCAGTTCTTC. Its protein is CASSLSPRRGEQNEQFF.

This clone was seen many times. The chain is built from TRBV6-6 and TRBJ1-3; a possible D gene is TRBD1 (5 bases). Deletions cut 6 bases from V and 3 bases from J, with 12 bases between. This CDR3 is 14 amino acids long. CDR1 and CDR2 from the germline V gene are MNHNY and SVGAGI (reference sequence). Written as DNA, the CDR3 is TGTGCCAGCAGCCCCGACAGAAATGGAAACACCATATATTTT. Translated: CASSPDRNGNTIYF.

This rearrangement joins TRBV9 to TRBJ2-3, with 11 bases matching TRBD2. CDR3 length: 15 amino acids. Germline V CDR1 and CDR2: SGDLS, YYNGEE. Germline trimming cut 6 bases from V and 2 bases from J; bases unmatched to any gene: 5. CDR3 sequence: CASNVAGGVTDTQYF. The CDR3 DNA sequence: TGTGCCAGCAATGTAGCGGGGGGGGTCACAGATACGCAGTATTTT.

In nucleotides, the CDR3 is TGTGCCAGCAGTGCTGACAGGGTGAACGAGCAGTACTTC. This translates into CASSADRVNEQYF. V usage is TRBV9 and J usage is TRBJ2-7; TRBD1 agrees at 7 bases. From germline, CDR1 is SGDLS and CDR2 YYNGEE. V shed 5 bases, J shed 5 bases, and the junction held 7 bases outside the gene matches. This CDR3 has 13 amino acids.

The gene calls are TRBV18 and TRBJ2-7, with TRBD2 matching over 9 bases. Germline loops: CDR1 KGHSH, CDR2 LQKENI. J gave up 0 bases and V 5 bases, and 8 bases lay outside the gene matches. The CDR3 covers 16 residues. The DNA for the CDR3 is TGTGCCAGCTCAGGCCCGCTAGCGGGGAGCTCCTACGAGCAGTACTTC. This gives the protein CASSGPLAGSSYEQYF.

This clone was counted only a few times. The DNA for the CDR3 is TGTGCCAGTAGTATCAGGAGGGACAGGGAAAGTAAGGGTGAAGCTTTCTTT. This sequence encodes CASSIRRDRESKGEAFF. This chain uses TRBV19 with TRBJ1-1; 9 bases agree with TRBD1. Germline values: CDR1 LNHDA, CDR2 SQIVND (reference sequence). V trimming: 3 bases; J trimming: 7 bases; junction bases outside the gene matches: 15. The CDR3 runs 17 residues.

This clone has a handful of counts. The rearrangement uses TRBV9 and TRBJ2-5; 7 positions match TRBD2. Trimming cost V 3 bases and J 2 bases; bases outside gene matches: 13. This CDR3 is 17 amino acids long. The germline CDR1 and CDR2 sequences are SGDLS and YYNGEE. The DNA of the CDR3 is TGTGCCAGCAGCGCCAGTTCCCCCTGGGGGGGACAAGAGACCCAGTACTTC. This codes for CASSASSPWGGQETQYF.

The J gene is TRBJ1-1, the V gene TRBV7-8; TRBD1 matches 7 bases. J lost 1 base, V lost 1 base, and 0 bases had no gene match. Germline V gene data show CDR1 as SGHVS and CDR2 as FQNEAQ. This CDR3 contains 14 residues. The DNA of the CDR3 is TGTGCCAGCAGCTTAGGACAGGGGAACACTGAAGCTTTCTTT. This sequence encodes CASSLGQGNTEAFF.

The chain employs TRBV4-3 and TRBJ2-7, with TRBD1 identical over 9 bases. The trim removed 3 bases at V and 5 bases at J, leaving 2 bases unmatched. This CDR3 spans 13 amino acids. CDR1 LGHNA and CDR2 YSLEER come from the germline V gene. CDR3 coding DNA: TGCGCCAGCAGCCAGACAGGGGGGGACGAGCAGTACTTC. Translating it yields CASSQTGGDEQYF.

The V call is TRBV6-5, the J call TRBJ2-7; 7 nucleotides line up with TRBD1. J gave up 4 bases and V 6 bases, and 9 bases lay outside the gene matches. Germline CDR1 reads MNHEY; CDR2 reads SVGAGI. The length of the CDR3 is 14 residues. CDR3 region: CASRRQGREYEQYF. The CDR3 nucleotides are TGTGCCAGCAGGAGACAGGGCCGAGAGTACGAGCAGTACTTC.

This clone was seen a single time. The chain carries TRBV5-1 and TRBJ2-3; 10 nucleotides align to TRBD1. CDR3 length: 16 amino acids. The V segment lost 0 bases and the J segment 5 bases; nucleotides outside the gene matches: 6. The V gene's germline CDR1 is SGHRS and CDR2 YFSETQ. CDR3 residues: CASSLVGTGVVDTQYF. DNA for the CDR3: TGCGCCAGCAGCTTGGTGGGGACAGGGGTGGTAGATACGCAGTATTTT. Full variable domain (rest looked up from reference TRBV5-1 and TRBJ2-3): KAGVTQTPRYLIKTRGQQVTLSCSPISGHRSVSWYQQTPGQGLQFLFEYFSETQRNKGNFPGRFSGRQFSNSRSEMNVSTLELGDSALYLCASSLVGTGVVDTQYFGPGTRLTVL.

This clone has only one observation. This rearrangement joins TRBV7-9 to TRBJ1-2; D possibly corresponds to TRBD1 (6 bases). Per the germline V gene, CDR1 is SEHNR and CDR2 is FQNEAQ (reference sequence). Trimming cost V 5 bases and J 4 bases, with 17 bases left between them. This CDR3 has 15 residues. This CDR3 is CASSPNPTGPYGYTF. DNA for the CDR3: TGTGCCAGCAGCCCTAACCCGACAGGACCCTATGGCTACACCTTC.

This clone was found a few times. The rearrangement uses TRBV5-1 and TRBJ2-7, with 8 bases lining up with TRBD2. This CDR3 comprises 15 residues. With V trimmed by 3 bases and J by 1 base, 6 bases remained unmatched. Looked up from germline, CDR1 is SGHRS and CDR2 is YFSETQ. CDR3 protein: CASSYSGTRSYEQYF. CDR3 nucleotides: TGCGCCAGCAGCTACTCCGGGACTAGGTCCTACGAGCAGTACTTC. The full variable domain, completed using reference TRBV5-1 and TRBJ2-7, is KAGVTQTPRYLIKTRGQQVTLSCSPISGHRSVSWYQQTPGQGLQFLFEYFSETQRNKGNFPGRFSGRQFSNSRSEMNVSTLELGDSALYLCASSYSGTRSYEQYFGPGTRLTVT.

This clone has more than one count but fewer than ten. V usage is TRBV6-5 and J usage is TRBJ2-7; tentatively, D is TRBD1 (6 bases). V lost 0 bases and J lost 5, with 11 bases in between. The CDR3 spans 14 residues. Germline V gene data show CDR1 as MNHEY and CDR2 as SVGAGI. The CDR3 spells CASSYSRGGNEQYF. CDR3 DNA: TGTGCCAGCAGTTACTCCAGGGGCGGCAACGAGCAGTACTTC.